This T cell receptor (beta chain) came from a study of T cells after yellow fever vaccination. Germline V gives CDR1 DFQATT, CDR2 SNEGSKA (reference sequence). The CDR3 spans 15 residues. V was clipped by 4 bases and J by 2 bases; unmatched bases: 7. With regard to this clonotype: Its antigen is still unknown.

General study results and limits: Faster peaking, at day 5 versus 15, marked a secondary response that was weaker. Most primary-vaccination clones recurred post-booster (roughly 96% CD4, roughly 87% CD8).

MiXCR, run by TCRdb on the 5' RACE reads, gives a single entry per CDR3 protein. Of 620,000 or so distinct CDR3 sequences in the sample, less than 20% were seen once. The chain employs TRBV20-1 and TRBJ2-2, with 7 bases that match TRBD1. The sequence came from a man aged 18 to 35 who received the YFV17D yellow fever vaccine. Sequencing used PBMCs, obtained 5 to 6 days after the first yellow fever vaccination. The CDR3 loop is CSAKQGPINTGELFF. The CDR3 nucleotides are TGCAGTGCTAAACAGGGGCCGATCAACACCGGGGAGCTGTTTTTT.